Described below is a single T cell receptor (beta chain) sequence and its context. V gave up 1 base and J gave up 0 bases, with 11 bases separating them. The CDR3 loop spans 16 amino acids. From germline, CDR1 is SEHNR and CDR2 FQNEAQ (reference sequence). The entry originates in a study of blood T cell repertoires in COVID-19. Assay used: immunoSEQ multiplex PCR; TCRdb lists only in-frame clones, some missing. The table has 60,000 to 75,000 clones, 70% to 90% seen once; the top ten hold roughly 1.5%. V and J are TRBV7-9 and TRBJ2-3; D might be TRBD1 (5 bases). This TCR came from a human donor in a cohort sampled during active COVID-19. The sequenced material came from peripheral blood. As DNA, the CDR3 is TGTGCCAGCAGCTTAGTCGGCAGGGAAAGCACAGATACGCAGTATTTT. Translating gives CASSLVGRESTDTQYF.